This T cell receptor beta chain was obtained from a study of blood T cell repertoires in COVID-19. Study details: Spain, Italy and the United States supplied samples that represented acute and convalescent COVID-19.

Grouping used clinical history reported by participants in a survey and questionnaire. Study processing details: Reference gene primer amplification yielded estimated nucleated cell counts. The data were produced by immunoSEQ multiplex PCR, yet TCRdb's version contains in-frame clones alone and is incomplete. V and J calls and clone size are copied from that table; D and trimming were computed from the DNA. In the table there are around 260,000 clones, under 90% of which are singletons. The sample comprised PBMCs or T cells enriched from blood (not recorded which). This receptor was obtained from a man aged 30 to 45 with acute COVID-19.

In DNA form, the CDR3 reads TGTGCCAGTAACCAGGGGGCGGTAATAGATACGCAGTATTTT. This encodes CASNQGAVIDTQYF. This chain joins TRBV19 and TRBJ2-3, with 8 bases aligning to TRBD1. Trimming removed 7 bases from V and 5 bases from J; junction bases left unmatched: 8. CDR1 is LNHDA, CDR2 SQIVND, per germline (reference sequence). This CDR3 is built from 14 residues.